Listed below are T cell receptor beta chains from one sample, sequenced in a study of T cells in Graves' hyperthyroidism and ophthalmopathy. In TCRdb, the multiplex PCR reads were re-called with MiXCR into one record per CDR3 protein. The sample holds fewer than 300,000 distinct CDR3 sequences, nearly 15% seen once. The sample taken for sequencing was blood. The receptors were sampled from a woman aged 45-60 years with Graves' hyperthyroidism that later progressed to Graves' ophthalmopathy. CDR3s include the opening cysteine and the closing phenylalanine or tryptophan. D genes are given only for firm matches. Where a row states a size, it is once, few, many or the class of an expanded clone; other rows omit it.

CDR3aa: CASSLTTTGEEAFF
CDR3nt: TGTGCCAGCAGCTTAACGACGACAGGGGAGGAAGCTTTCTTT
len: 14
abundance: few
j_gene: TRBJ1-1
d_gene: TRBD1
v_gene: TRBV7-9

CDR3aa: CASSVVGTGKTDTQYF
CDR3nt: TGTGCCAGCAGCGTAGTTGGAACTGGGAAGACAGATACGCAGTATTTT
len: 16
abundance: NA
j_gene: TRBJ2-3
d_gene: NA
v_gene: TRBV9

CDR3aa: CASSVTVRGTDTQYF
CDR3nt: TGTGCCAGCAGCGTAACGGTCAGGGGCACAGATACGCAGTATTTT
len: 15
abundance: NA
j_gene: TRBJ2-3
d_gene: NA
v_gene: TRBV9

CDR3aa: CSVAGLALDTQYF
CDR3nt: TGCAGCGTTGCGGGACTAGCCTTGGATACGCAGTATTTT
len: 13
abundance: many
j_gene: TRBJ2-3
d_gene: TRBD2
v_gene: TRBV29-1

CDR3aa: CASSYLTNTEAFF
CDR3nt: TGTGCCAGCAGTTACTTGACGAACACTGAAGCTTTCTTT
len: 13
abundance: many
j_gene: TRBJ1-1
d_gene: NA
v_gene: TRBV6-2/TRBV6-3

CDR3aa: CASSLGTSHGEQYF
CDR3nt: TGTGCCAGCAGTTTAGGGACTAGCCATGGCGAGCAGTACTTC
len: 14
abundance: NA
j_gene: TRBJ2-7
d_gene: TRBD2
v_gene: TRBV27

CDR3aa: CASSFGGSQPQHF
CDR3nt: TGTGCCAGCAGTTTTGGAGGCAGTCAGCCCCAGCATTTT
len: 13
abundance: many
j_gene: TRBJ1-5
d_gene: NA
v_gene: TRBV12-3/TRBV12-4

CDR3aa: CSANRAFNSPLHF
CDR3nt: TGCAGTGCTAACAGAGCATTTAATTCACCCCTCCACTTT
len: 13
abundance: many
j_gene: TRBJ1-6
d_gene: NA
v_gene: TRBV20-1

CDR3aa: CASSPRLAGVNEQFF
CDR3nt: TGTGCCAGCAGCCCTAGACTAGCGGGAGTCAATGAGCAGTTCTTC
len: 15
abundance: many
j_gene: TRBJ2-1
d_gene: TRBD2
v_gene: TRBV12-3/TRBV12-4

CDR3aa: CASSRGIGEAFF
CDR3nt: TGTGCCAGCAGTCGGGGGATCGGTGAAGCTTTCTTT
len: 12
abundance: many
j_gene: TRBJ1-1
d_gene: NA
v_gene: TRBV28

CDR3aa: CASSTGLAGAYEQYF
CDR3nt: TGTGCCAGCAGCACGGGACTAGCGGGAGCCTACGAGCAGTACTTC
len: 15
abundance: many
j_gene: TRBJ2-7
d_gene: TRBD2
v_gene: TRBV7-2

CDR3aa: CSVSPSSREQYF
CDR3nt: TGCAGCGTTTCCCCCAGCTCACGCGAGCAGTACTTC
len: 12
abundance: many
j_gene: TRBJ2-7
d_gene: NA
v_gene: TRBV29-1

CDR3aa: CAWSVLAGRQETQYF
CDR3nt: TGTGCCTGGAGTGTTCTAGCGGGCCGCCAAGAGACCCAGTACTTC
len: 15
abundance: many
j_gene: TRBJ2-5
d_gene: TRBD2
v_gene: TRBV30

CDR3aa: CASRGQGKGNQPQHF
CDR3nt: TGTGCCAGCAGAGGTCAGGGAAAAGGCAATCAGCCCCAGCATTTT
len: 15
abundance: many
j_gene: TRBJ1-5
d_gene: NA
v_gene: TRBV6-2/TRBV6-3

CDR3aa: CASRAREDNQETQYF
CDR3nt: TGTGCCAGCAGGGCCCGAGAGGACAACCAAGAGACCCAGTACTTC
len: 15
abundance: many
j_gene: TRBJ2-5
d_gene: NA
v_gene: TRBV14

CDR3aa: CSARVDYEQYF
CDR3nt: TGCAGTGCTAGGGTCGACTACGAGCAGTACTTC
len: 11
abundance: many
j_gene: TRBJ2-7
d_gene: NA
v_gene: TRBV20-1

CDR3aa: CSVTTGIADEKLFF
CDR3nt: TGCAGCGTCACAACAGGGATCGCGGATGAAAAACTGTTTTTT
len: 14
abundance: NA
j_gene: TRBJ1-4
d_gene: NA
v_gene: TRBV29-1

CDR3aa: CAWLLKGAKLFF
CDR3nt: TGTGCCTGGCTACTGAAGGGGGCGAAGCTGTTTTTT
len: 12
abundance: many
j_gene: TRBJ2-2
d_gene: TRBD1
v_gene: TRBV30

CDR3aa: CASSYRDGFGDEQFF
CDR3nt: TGTGCCAGCAGTTACAGGGACGGTTTTGGGGATGAGCAGTTCTTC
len: 15
abundance: few
j_gene: TRBJ2-1
d_gene: NA
v_gene: TRBV6-5

CDR3aa: CASTQSGESTDTQYF
CDR3nt: TGCGCCAGCACCCAAAGCGGGGAAAGCACAGATACGCAGTATTTT
len: 15
abundance: many
j_gene: TRBJ2-3
d_gene: TRBD2
v_gene: TRBV5-1

CDR3aa: CASSRDMATEKLFF
CDR3nt: TGTGCCAGCAGCCGGGACATGGCCACAGAAAAACTGTTTTTT
len: 14
abundance: NA
j_gene: TRBJ1-4
d_gene: NA
v_gene: TRBV7-2

CDR3aa: CASSQDSGYQNQPQHF
CDR3nt: TGCGCCAGCAGCCAAGATTCAGGGTATCAAAATCAGCCCCAGCATTTT
len: 16
abundance: NA
j_gene: TRBJ1-5
d_gene: NA
v_gene: TRBV4-1

CDR3aa: CASSFPAGEEGYNEQFF
CDR3nt: TGTGCCAGCAGCTTCCCGGCGGGGGAGGAGGGGTACAATGAGCAGTTCTTC
len: 17
abundance: NA
j_gene: TRBJ2-1
d_gene: TRBD2
v_gene: TRBV7-3

CDR3aa: CAWEGWTGNEQFF
CDR3nt: TGTGCCTGGGAGGGGTGGACGGGCAATGAGCAGTTCTTC
len: 13
abundance: many
j_gene: TRBJ2-1
d_gene: NA
v_gene: TRBV30

CDR3aa: CASSLETQLYNEQSF
CDR3nt: TGTGCCAGCAGCTTGGAGACACAGCTTTACAATGAGCAGTCCTTC
len: 15
abundance: NA
j_gene: TRBJ2-1
d_gene: NA
v_gene: TRBV5-6

CDR3aa: CASSLRGTSGFYNEQFF
CDR3nt: TGTGCCAGCAGCTTAAGGGGGACTAGCGGATTCTACAATGAGCAGTTCTTC
len: 17
abundance: many
j_gene: TRBJ2-1
d_gene: TRBD2
v_gene: TRBV7-3

CDR3aa: CASSEISGGRDEQYF
CDR3nt: TGCGCCAGCAGCGAGATCAGCGGGGGCCGGGACGAGCAGTACTTC
len: 15
abundance: many
j_gene: TRBJ2-7
d_gene: TRBD2
v_gene: TRBV5-1

CDR3aa: CASSRNRQGLDKNIQYF
CDR3nt: TGTGCCAGCAGCCGGAACCGACAGGGGCTAGACAAAAACATTCAGTACTTC
len: 17
abundance: many
j_gene: TRBJ2-4
d_gene: TRBD1
v_gene: TRBV3-1

CDR3aa: CASSVAPGRDTQYF
CDR3nt: TGTGCCAGCAGCGTAGCCCCAGGGCGAGATACGCAGTATTTT
len: 14
abundance: NA
j_gene: TRBJ2-3
d_gene: NA
v_gene: TRBV9

CDR3aa: CASSQTDGAGELFF
CDR3nt: TGTGCCAGCAGCCAGACGGATGGGGCCGGGGAGCTGTTTTTT
len: 14
abundance: many
j_gene: TRBJ2-2
d_gene: NA
v_gene: TRBV3-1

CDR3aa: CSATDETNTGELFF
CDR3nt: TGCAGCGCCACTGATGAGACGAACACCGGGGAGCTGTTTTTT
len: 14
abundance: many
j_gene: TRBJ2-2
d_gene: NA
v_gene: TRBV29-1

CDR3aa: CASSLDRGRWETQYF
CDR3nt: TGTGCCAGCAGTTTAGACAGGGGGCGTTGGGAGACCCAGTACTTC
len: 15
abundance: many
j_gene: TRBJ2-5
d_gene: TRBD1
v_gene: TRBV28

CDR3aa: CASSFGTGGTDTQYF
CDR3nt: TGTGCCAGCAGTTTCGGGACAGGGGGCACAGATACGCAGTATTTT
len: 15
abundance: few
j_gene: TRBJ2-3
d_gene: TRBD1
v_gene: TRBV27

CDR3aa: CSWRSIHKNEQYF
CDR3nt: TGCAGCTGGAGATCAATTCATAAGAACGAGCAGTACTTC
len: 13
abundance: many
j_gene: TRBJ2-7
d_gene: NA
v_gene: TRBV20-1

CDR3aa: CASSDGNSPDRNQPQHF
CDR3nt: TGTGCCAGCAGTGACGGCAACAGTCCCGATCGGAATCAGCCCCAGCATTTT
len: 17
abundance: NA
j_gene: TRBJ1-5
d_gene: NA
v_gene: TRBV25-1

CDR3aa: CASSRSDRESLYGYTF
CDR3nt: TGCGCCAGCAGCCGGTCGGACAGGGAATCCCTCTATGGCTACACCTTC
len: 16
abundance: few
j_gene: TRBJ1-2
d_gene: TRBD1
v_gene: TRBV4-1

CDR3aa: CSASGSATEQYF
CDR3nt: TGCAGTGCTAGCGGGTCTGCGACCGAGCAGTACTTC
len: 12
abundance: many
j_gene: TRBJ2-7
d_gene: NA
v_gene: TRBV20-1

CDR3aa: CASRVQGLGLAYEQYF
CDR3nt: TGTGCCAGCAGAGTACAGGGACTCGGACTAGCCTACGAGCAGTACTTC
len: 16
abundance: many
j_gene: TRBJ2-7
d_gene: NA
v_gene: TRBV2

CDR3aa: CASRNQGAVSEKLFF
CDR3nt: TGTGCCAGCAGAAACCAGGGGGCAGTATCTGAAAAACTGTTTTTT
len: 15
abundance: NA
j_gene: TRBJ1-4
d_gene: TRBD1
v_gene: TRBV27

CDR3aa: CASSEVVPKNIQYF
CDR3nt: TGTGCCAGCAGCGAAGTAGTGCCCAAAAACATTCAGTACTTC
len: 14
abundance: many
j_gene: TRBJ2-4
d_gene: NA
v_gene: TRBV7-9

CDR3aa: CASSGVGREVGTDTQYF
CDR3nt: TGTGCCAGCAGTGGGGTCGGCAGGGAAGTAGGCACAGATACGCAGTATTTT
len: 17
abundance: many
j_gene: TRBJ2-3
d_gene: NA
v_gene: TRBV2

CDR3aa: CASSLRAAQGEKLFF
CDR3nt: TGCGCCAGCAGCTTGCGGGCAGCTCAGGGTGAAAAACTGTTTTTT
len: 15
abundance: NA
j_gene: TRBJ1-4
d_gene: NA
v_gene: TRBV5-1

CDR3aa: CASTDRTSGRNDNEQFF
CDR3nt: TGTGCCAGCACTGATAGGACTAGCGGGAGGAACGACAATGAGCAGTTCTTC
len: 17
abundance: NA
j_gene: TRBJ2-1
d_gene: TRBD2
v_gene: TRBV2

CDR3aa: CSSSGLAGVGNEQFF
CDR3nt: NA
len: 15
abundance: NA
j_gene: TRBJ2-1
d_gene: NA
v_gene: TRBV20-1